This T cell receptor beta chain appears in the sequencing data of a study of blood T cell repertoires in COVID-19. The wider study: The United States, Italy and Spain supplied acute and convalescent COVID-19 samples. T cells, B-cell-depleted T cells, or PBMCs provided the cDNA or gDNA that served as material.

Assignment of participants to cohorts was predicated upon participant-reported clinical history. How the authors handled the data: Estimation of nucleated cell counts was performed using reference gene primer amplification. The data were produced by immunoSEQ multiplex PCR, yet TCRdb's version contains in-frame clones alone and is incomplete. V, J and clone size are those of that table, while D and trimming were read from the DNA. The sample carries 140,000 to 150,000 clones, 84% recorded once. The sequenced sample was PBMCs or T cells enriched from blood (not recorded which). The receptor's source is a woman between 45 and 60 years old who had been exposed to COVID-19.

The CDR3 DNA follows: TGTGCCAGCAGCCCAGGGCCCCCTTATACTGAAGCTTTCTTT. Amino acid sequence: CASSPGPPYTEAFF. The chain uses TRBV7-2 and TRBJ1-1; a possible D gene is TRBD1 (5 bases). V shed 5 bases and J shed 5 bases, with 15 bases lying between them. CDR1 is SGHTA and CDR2 is FQGNSA in the germline V gene. This CDR3 region has 14 residues.